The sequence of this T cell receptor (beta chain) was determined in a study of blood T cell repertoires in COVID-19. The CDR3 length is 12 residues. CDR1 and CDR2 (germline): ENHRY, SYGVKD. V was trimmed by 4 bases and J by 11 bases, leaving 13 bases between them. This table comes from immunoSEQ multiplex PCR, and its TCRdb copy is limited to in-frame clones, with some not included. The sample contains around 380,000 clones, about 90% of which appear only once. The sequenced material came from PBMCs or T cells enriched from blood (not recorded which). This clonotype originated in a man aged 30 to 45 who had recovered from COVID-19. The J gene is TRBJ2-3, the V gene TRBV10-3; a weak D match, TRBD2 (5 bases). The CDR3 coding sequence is TGTGCCATCAGTGGGACTCTCCAGGAGCAGTATTTT. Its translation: CAISGTLQEQYF.